This T cell receptor (beta chain) was documented in a study of cytomegalovirus exposure and HLA in healthy donors. Study context: Researchers previously reported finding more than 100 million unique TCR beta sequences from about 170 million T cells. Findings and caveats of the study: HLA-A and HLA-B allele assignments for most subjects were reportedly predicted accurately using TCR beta sequences.

PCR primers comprised 60 Vbeta and 13 Jbeta primers. Measured with immunoSEQ multiplex PCR; TCRdb has only the in-frame clones, and not every one. The sample consists of over 95,000 clones, over 60% of them appearing once. Germline trimming cut 1 base from V and 5 bases from J; bases unmatched to any gene: 2. The CDR3 contains 15 residues. Looked up from germline, CDR1 is LGHNA and CDR2 is YNFKEQ. On this clone: The antigen remains unidentified.

This rearrangement joins TRBV4-2 to TRBJ2-5; the match to TRBD2 covers 12 bases. Material for sequencing was PBMCs. The receptor was isolated from a man aged 35 to 55 in good health and CMV-seropositive. This CDR3 reads CASSQASGGAETQYF. The CDR3 bases are TGTGCCAGCAGCCAAGCTAGCGGGGGGGCCGAGACCCAGTACTTC.